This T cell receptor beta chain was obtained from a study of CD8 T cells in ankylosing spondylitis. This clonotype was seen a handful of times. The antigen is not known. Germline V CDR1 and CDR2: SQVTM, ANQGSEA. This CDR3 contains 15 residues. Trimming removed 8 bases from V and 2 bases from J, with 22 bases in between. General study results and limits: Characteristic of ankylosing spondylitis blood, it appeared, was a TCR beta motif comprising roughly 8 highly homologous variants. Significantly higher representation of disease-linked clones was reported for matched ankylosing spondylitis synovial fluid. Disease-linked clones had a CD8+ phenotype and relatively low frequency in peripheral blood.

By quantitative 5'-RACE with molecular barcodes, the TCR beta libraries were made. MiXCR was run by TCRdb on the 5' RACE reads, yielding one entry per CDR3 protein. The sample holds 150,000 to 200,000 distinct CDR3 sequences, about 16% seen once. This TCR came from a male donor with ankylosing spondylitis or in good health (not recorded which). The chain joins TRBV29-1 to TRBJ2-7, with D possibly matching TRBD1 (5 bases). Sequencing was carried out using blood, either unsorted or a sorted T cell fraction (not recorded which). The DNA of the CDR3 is TGCAGCCAATCCACTCGGGCAGGGTTTACCTACGAGCAGTACTTC. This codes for CSQSTRAGFTYEQYF.